This T cell receptor (beta chain) was profiled in a study of blood T cell repertoires in COVID-19. Study overall: Some COVID-19 samples were acute and others convalescent; all came from the United States, Italy and Spain.

Source study methods: Amplification of reference gene primers was used by the study to estimate nucleated cell counts. TCRdb's table, derived via immunoSEQ multiplex PCR, lists solely in-frame clones and lacks some. The V and J calls and clone size were taken over from that table, and D and trimming were inferred from the DNA. The data contain over 200,000 clones, around 90% of them singletons. Trimming took 3 bases from V and 1 from J, leaving 9 bases between them. CDR3 size: 14 residues. Germline CDR1 and CDR2: LNHDA and SQIVND (reference sequence). Recruits, aged about 18 to 95 years, lived in roughly 22 US areas. Donors were grouped by their self-reported clinical history.

This clonotype originated in a woman aged 25 to 39 who had been exposed to COVID-19. The chain couples TRBV19 to TRBJ1-1; D perhaps matches TRBD1 (6 bases). Sample: PBMCs or T cells enriched from blood (not recorded which). CDR3 in DNA: TGTGCCAGTAGTATGGGGGCCCGGAACACTGAAGCTTTCTTT. This encodes CASSMGARNTEAFF.